Described below is a single T cell receptor beta chain sequence and its context. Its antigen is not identified. Samples came from healthy bone marrow donors. The data stem from a study of cytomegalovirus exposure and HLA in healthy donors. Study-level findings and limits: The authors later found most CMV-associated TCR beta chains appeared HLA-restricted. Later on, an analysis showed TCR association rates differing by HLA locus, with DRB1 the most and HLA-C the fewest. Most TCRs appeared rarely, but some public TCRs recurred in many donors.

Germline loops: CDR1 SGHTA, CDR2 FQGNSA. Trimming at V came to 2 bases and at J to 4 bases, leaving 3 bases not matched to a gene. This CDR3 contains 15 residues. The PCR made use of 60 Vbeta and 13 Jbeta primers. The data were produced by immunoSEQ multiplex PCR, yet TCRdb's version contains in-frame clones alone and is incomplete. This sample has about 100,000 clones, with about three quarters found just once. The clonotype originates from a middle-aged man in good health and CMV-seropositive. The chain employs TRBV7-2 and TRBJ2-2; 8 bases line up with TRBD2. The material sequenced was PBMCs. The CDR3 nucleotides read TGTGCCAGCAGCTTAACTAGCGGAGTCACCGGGGAGCTGTTTTTT. Translation: CASSLTSGVTGELFF.